Below, one T cell receptor beta chain is given with its context. Using immunoSEQ multiplex PCR, the repertoire was profiled, and TCRdb retains in-frame clones only, with some absent. The sample has 9,500 to 15,000 clones, about three quarters seen once. The data were taken from a study of OX40 agonist ivuxolimab in advanced cancers. Whole-study context: Administration of intravenous ivuxolimab to patients occurred every 2 weeks at 0.01 to 10 mg/kg.

CDR3 length equals 16 residues. CDR1 and CDR2 (germline): MNHEY, SMNVEV (reference sequence). The J segment lost 0 bases and the V segment lost 5 bases, leaving 7 bases of the junction unmatched. The sequenced sample was CD4+ or CD8+ T cells sorted from blood, obtained in a trial of the OX40 agonist ivuxolimab. This clonotype originated in an adult with an advanced solid tumor such as melanoma, head and neck, liver or kidney cancer. V is TRBV27 and J is TRBJ1-5; 7 bases are a match to TRBD1. DNA for the CDR3: TGTGCCAGCAGTCCCTGGGACAGCTATAGCAATCAGCCCCAGCATTTT. Protein product: CASSPWDSYSNQPQHF.